One and the same sample provided the 31 T cell receptor beta chains below, sequenced in a study of molecular identifiers for immune sequencing clone quantification. TCRdb reprocessed the PCR reads via MiXCR and lists one record per CDR3 protein. Of about 640,000 distinct CDR3 sequences listed, approximately 20% are singletons. Sequencing was carried out using naive CD8+ T cells from blood, with Jurkat cell RNA spiked in. Subset defined: FACS-sorted CD8+CD4-CCR7+CD45RA+ naive T cells. Every receptor here comes from a human donor in good health. Some libraries in this study had Jurkat cell RNA spiked in.

Regarding this clonotype: This could be a read error, since a much larger clone is one nucleotide away. The chain couples TRBV11-2 to TRBJ2-3; no firm D call. Germline CDR1 is SGHAT and CDR2 is FQNNGV. Trimming took 4 bases from V and 9 from J, leaving 11 bases between them. The CDR3 length is 12 residues. The chain's CDR3 is CASSSGDETQYF. CDR3 nucleotides: TGTGCCAGCAGCTCAGGTGACGAAACGCAGTATTTT.

This chain joins TRBV7-9 and TRBJ2-7; the match to TRBD1 covers 9 bases. Germline CDR1 is SEHNR and CDR2 is FQNEAQ (reference sequence). The CDR3 totals 16 residues. With 1 base clipped from V and 6 bases from J, the junction kept 10 bases outside the gene matches. The DNA for the CDR3 is TGTGCCAGCAGCTTAGGAGGACAGGGGAGGTCGGTCGAGCAGTACTTC. It yields the protein CASSLGGQGRSVEQYF.

This clonotype was seen many times. The V and J genes are TRBV5-6 and TRBJ1-5, with TRBD1 identical over 7 bases. This CDR3 is built from 14 residues. Germline CDR1 reads SGHDT; CDR2 reads YYEEEE. Trimming at V came to 4 bases and at J to 6 bases, leaving 7 bases not matched to a gene. CDR3 nucleotide sequence: TGTGCCAGCAGCCTAGACAGGGCTGGTCAGCCCCAGCATTTT. Its translation: CASSLDRAGQPQHF.

Ten or more counts support this clonotype. This rearrangement joins TRBV7-9 to TRBJ2-7; D is unresolved. The CDR3 totals 16 residues. The germline gives CDR1 SEHNR, CDR2 FQNEAQ (reference sequence). Trimming removed 5 bases from V and 0 bases from J, with 17 bases in between. This CDR3 is CASSPIVGEHSYEQYF. CDR3 coding DNA: TGTGCCAGCAGCCCCATAGTGGGCGAGCACTCCTACGAGCAGTACTTC.

This clonotype was detected only a few times. This rearrangement joins TRBV12-3 or TRBV12-4 to TRBJ2-1; 9 bases fit TRBD2. The CDR3 consists of 15 residues. Trimming took 5 bases from V and 2 from J; bases not matched to a gene: 4. CDR3 region: CASSPSGATYNEQFF. CDR3 nucleotides: TGTGCCAGCAGTCCTAGCGGGGCGACCTACAATGAGCAGTTCTTC.

About this clonotype itself: A much larger clonotype is one base distant, so this may be a read error. The DNA for the CDR3 is TGCGCCAGCAGCCGGACCCGGGACAGGGCGAATGAGCAGTCCTTC. This codes for CASSRTRDRANEQSF. The chain combines TRBV5-1 with TRBJ2-1; TRBD1 agrees at 9 bases. The CDR3 is 15 amino acids. Germline CDR1 SGHRS, CDR2 YFSETQ.

This clonotype has more than one count but fewer than ten. The chain links TRBV20-1 to TRBJ2-7; TRBD2 aligns across 7 bases. V dropped 3 bases and J dropped 3; count of bases not matched to a gene: 20. The CDR3 spans 18 residues. The V gene's germline CDR1 is DFQATT and CDR2 SNEGSKA (reference sequence). The CDR3: CSASHSPPDLAVVYEQYF. For the CDR3, the DNA is TGCAGTGCTAGCCACTCCCCCCCTGATCTAGCGGTTGTCTACGAGCAGTACTTC.

Many counts were recorded for this clonotype. This chain joins TRBV20-1 and TRBJ2-7, with D perhaps given as TRBD1 or TRBD2 (5 bases each). Trimming removed 0 bases from V and 7 bases from J, with 22 bases in between. The germline V gene encodes CDR1 DFQATT and CDR2 SNEGSKA (reference sequence). This CDR3 is 16 amino acids long. The CDR3 DNA reads as TGCAGTGCTAGAGATTACCCGGGACCAGTCGGGGCGGAGCAGTACTTC. Protein product: CSARDYPGPVGAEQYF.

Many counts were recorded for this clonotype. The J gene is TRBJ2-7, the V gene TRBV5-1; D call uncertain. The V gene's germline CDR1 is SGHRS and CDR2 YFSETQ. This CDR3 spans 14 amino acids. Trimming shortened V by 0 bases and J by 2 bases, and 9 bases separated the two germline ends. The CDR3 region is CASSLGSVTYEQYF. The CDR3 bases are TGCGCCAGCAGCTTGGGGTCAGTCACCTACGAGCAGTACTTC.

With regard to this clonotype: Sequence at one end of the junction differs from germline and may be a read error. The rearrangement links TRBV19 to TRBJ2-2; maybe TRBD2 (5 bases). This CDR3 comprises 15 residues. Germline CDR1 is LNHDA and CDR2 is SQIVND (reference sequence). This CDR3 reads CACSNRGSNTGELFF. CDR3 sequence (DNA): TGTGCCTGTAGTAATCGGGGATCGAACACCGGGGAGCTGTTTTTT.

The V call is TRBV9, the J call TRBJ1-3; no firm D call. Germline V gene lookup returns CDR1 SGDLS and CDR2 YYNGEE. Trimming stripped 0 bases from V and 6 bases from J, with 22 bases between. The CDR3 totals 18 residues. The CDR3 spells CASSVATGAESVLNTIYF. The CDR3 DNA reads TGTGCCAGCAGCGTAGCAACGGGAGCGGAAAGCGTTTTAAACACCATATATTTT.

This clonotype has at least ten counts. The V and J genes are TRBV4-3 and TRBJ2-5; D gene unclear. Germline CDR1 LGHNA, CDR2 YSLEER. V was cut by 3 bases and J by 1 base, with 9 bases left in between. The CDR3 is made up of 14 amino acids. CDR3 region: CASSQFSFQETQYF. CDR3 DNA sequence: TGCGCCAGCAGCCAGTTTAGCTTCCAAGAGACCCAGTACTTC.

This clonotype was detected many times. This chain uses TRBV2 with TRBJ1-2; D gene unclear. The V gene's germline CDR1 is SNHLY and CDR2 FYNNEI. The V and J ends lost 8 bases and 1 base respectively, with 8 bases between them. This CDR3 spans 12 amino acids. The DNA for the CDR3 is TGTGCCAGCCTCGCCAGTAACTATGGCTACACCTTC. As protein: CASLASNYGYTF. Drawing the rest from reference TRBV2 and TRBJ1-2, the complete variable domain is EPEVTQTPSHQVTQMGQEVILRCVPISNHLYFYWYRQILGQKVEFLVSFYNNEISEKSEIFDDQFSVERPDGSNFTLKIRSTKLEDSAMYFCASLASNYGYTFGSGTRLTVV.

This clonotype was found many times. The J gene is TRBJ1-3, the V gene TRBV4-1; D remains unclear. The CDR3 is made up of 15 amino acids. The germline gives CDR1 MGHRA, CDR2 YSYEKL. V lost 0 bases, J lost 0 bases, and 6 bases lay in between. In DNA form, the CDR3 reads TGCGCCAGCAGCCAAGATGCCATCTCTGGAAACACCATATATTTT. This gives the protein CASSQDAISGNTIYF.

This clonotype was seen repeatedly, ten times or more. The CDR3 here is CASSLGPTGVIATDTQYF. The CDR3 nucleotides are TGCGCCAGCAGCTTGGGACCCACAGGGGTGATAGCCACAGATACGCAGTATTTT. V is TRBV5-1 and J is TRBJ2-3, with TRBD1 matching over 7 bases. Germline trimming cut 0 bases from V and 2 bases from J; bases unmatched to any gene: 12. The CDR3 has 18 amino acids. The germline CDR1 and CDR2 sequences are SGHRS and YFSETQ.

The chain couples TRBV28 to TRBJ1-5, with 10 bases identical to TRBD1. The germline V gene encodes CDR1 MDHEN and CDR2 SYDVKM. The CDR3 has 15 residues. With V trimmed by 2 bases and J by 5 bases, 3 bases remained unmatched. The CDR3 region has the DNA TGTGCCAGCAGTTTACGGGACAGGGGCCATCAGCCCCAGCATTTT. Translating gives CASSLRDRGHQPQHF.

As DNA, the CDR3 is TGTGCCAGCAGTTACCGGACAGACTACACTGAAGCTTTCTTT. This encodes CASSYRTDYTEAFF. This rearrangement joins TRBV6-2 or TRBV6-3 to TRBJ1-1, with D tentatively TRBD1 (6 bases). CDR1 and CDR2 from the germline V gene are MNHEY and SVGEGT. Trimming removed 2 bases from V and 3 bases from J, with 10 bases in between. The CDR3 contains 14 residues.

The chain carries TRBV12-2 and TRBJ1-1; the D segment call TRBD1 is taken from the table without a DNA check. TRBV12-2 corresponds to a pseudogene. The CDR3 length is 14 residues. CDR3 nucleotides: TGTGCAAGTCGCTTAGTCAGGGAGTACACTGAAGCTTTCTTT. Translating it yields CASRLVREYTEAFF.

This clonotype was found many times. The genes are TRBV4-1 and TRBJ2-7, with 7 bases fitting TRBD1. CDR1 is MGHRA, CDR2 YSYEKL, per germline. V lost 5 bases to trimming and J lost 2 bases; unmatched junction nucleotides: 9. This CDR3 is built from 15 residues. The CDR3 DNA sequence: TGCGCCAGCAGCATAGACAGGGATTCCCCCTACGAGCAGTACTTC. Its translation is CASSIDRDSPYEQYF.

This clonotype appeared a few times. This chain joins TRBV2 and TRBJ2-1; D is unresolved. CDR1 SNHLY and CDR2 FYNNEI come from the germline V gene. Trimming left V 3 bases short and J 7 bases short, with 10 bases between. This CDR3 spans 13 amino acids. Here the CDR3 DNA reads TGTGCCAGCAGTGAGTATAAAGTGAATGAGCAGTTCTTC. Its protein product is CASSEYKVNEQFF.

To note about this clonotype: Lacking the conserved final phenylalanine or tryptophan, this CDR3 likely reflects a read error. This rearrangement joins TRBV19 to TRBJ1-1, with 7 positions matching TRBD1. Germline CDR1 reads LNHDA; CDR2 reads SQIVND (reference sequence). Germline trimming cut 6 bases from V and 0 bases from J; bases unmatched to any gene: 4. The CDR3 runs to 14 residues. CDR3: CASSVGGLNTEAFL. As DNA, the CDR3 is TGTGCCAGTAGCGTAGGGGGCCTGAACACTGAAGCTTTCCTT.

This clonotype occurred many times. This chain joins TRBV29-1 and TRBJ2-7; 7 bases match TRBD1. CDR1 and CDR2 from the germline V gene are SQVTM and ANQGSEA. V lost 3 bases and J lost 0; bases outside the gene matches: 5. The CDR3 sequence is 14 residues long. CDR3 DNA: TGCAGCGTTGAGGGGACAGCAGACTCCTACGAGCAGTACTTC. It specifies CSVEGTADSYEQYF.

In its sample, this clonotype was seen a few times. This sequence joins TRBV7-9 and TRBJ1-2; maybe TRBD1 (5 bases). This CDR3 region has 15 residues. The V end lost 4 bases, the J end lost 8 bases, and 20 bases lay between the germline ends. From germline, CDR1 is SEHNR and CDR2 FQNEAQ (reference sequence). In DNA form, the CDR3 reads TGTGCCAGCAGCTCAACAGAAAGGGGCTGGGAAGGCTACACCTTC. Protein product: CASSSTERGWEGYTF.

This clonotype occurred many times. V is TRBV2 and J is TRBJ1-4; 7 nucleotides align to TRBD1. This CDR3 is built from 16 residues. Germline V gene sequence: CDR1 SNHLY, CDR2 FYNNEI. The V segment lost 2 bases and the J segment 1 base; nucleotides outside the gene matches: 4. In DNA, the CDR3 is TGTGCCAGCAGTGAAACAGGGGATAGAACTAATGAAAAACTGTTTTTT. Residues: CASSETGDRTNEKLFF. The variable domain in full, completed from reference TRBV2 and TRBJ1-4, reads EPEVTQTPSHQVTQMGQEVILRCVPISNHLYFYWYRQILGQKVEFLVSFYNNEISEKSEIFDDQFSVERPDGSNFTLKIRSTKLEDSAMYFCASSETGDRTNEKLFFGSGTQLSVL.

There are many counts of this clonotype. The J gene is TRBJ2-7, the V gene TRBV4-3; tentatively, D is TRBD2 (5 bases). The CDR3 has 14 residues. The ends were cut back, 3 bases at V and 2 bases at J, with 11 bases in the middle. Germline lookup yields CDR1 LGHNA and CDR2 YSLEER. The CDR3 region has the DNA TGCGCCAGCAGCCAGGAAGAGGGTCCCTACGAGCAGTACTTC. Translating it yields CASSQEEGPYEQYF.

As for this clonotype: A much more abundant neighbour one base away suggests this may be a read error. V and J are TRBV19 and TRBJ2-3; 8 bases are shared with TRBD1. The CDR3 is made up of 15 amino acids. Germline V CDR1 and CDR2: LNHDA, SQIVND (reference sequence). In nucleotides, the CDR3 is TGTGCCAGTGGTATTGGTCAGGGGGCCACAGATACGCAGTATTTT. Its protein product is CASGIGQGATDTQYF.

This clonotype came up many times. J is TRBJ2-3 and V is TRBV7-9, with D perhaps TRBD2 (5 bases). Germline CDR1 and CDR2: SEHNR and FQNEAQ (reference sequence). CDR3 length: 14 residues. V was cut by 10 bases and J by 5 bases, with 19 bases left in between. The CDR3 DNA sequence: TGTGCCACCCCTCCCCTGGAGCGGCGAGATACGCAGTATTTT. This gives the protein CATPPLERRDTQYF.

With regard to this clonotype: This may come from a read error, since a much larger clone is one base off. The V and J genes are TRBV6-1 and TRBJ2-3, with no clear D. In germline, CDR1 is MNHNS, CDR2 SASEGT. The CDR3 sequence is 12 residues long. The CDR3 nucleotides read TGTGCCAGCAGTGAGGTTATAGATATGCAGTATTTT. Protein product: CASSEVIDMQYF.

Worth noting for this clonotype: With a much larger clone just one base away, this may be a read error. CDR3 sequence: CASSLEGGDSRTEAFF. CDR3 DNA: TGCGCCAGCAGCTTGGAGGGGGGGGACAGTCGCACTGAAGCTTTCTTT. V and J are TRBV5-1 and TRBJ1-1, with TRBD1 identical over 7 bases. The V gene's germline CDR1 is SGHRS and CDR2 YFSETQ. The CDR3 runs 16 residues. The V gene end was trimmed by 0 bases and the J gene end by 4 bases; junction bases not matched to a gene: 9.

This clonotype was detected many times. V usage is TRBV6-6 and J usage is TRBJ2-7, with a weak D call TRBD1 (6 bases). This CDR3 comprises 13 residues. CDR1 MNHNY and CDR2 SVGAGI come from the germline V gene (reference sequence). The V end was cut by 2 bases, the J end by 5 bases, with 10 bases between. This CDR3 reads CASSYTQGNEQYF. The CDR3 DNA sequence: TGTGCCAGCAGTTACACACAGGGAAACGAGCAGTACTTC.

About this clonotype itself: This may be a read error, as it is one base from a much larger clone. This sequence joins TRBV10-3 and TRBJ2-1, with a tentative D call TRBD2 (5 bases). The CDR3 spans 13 residues. The V gene lost 5 bases and the J gene lost 9 bases, with 14 bases spanning the gap. CDR1 ENHRY and CDR2 SYGVKD come from the germline V gene. The CDR3 sequence is CAISLGLGLEQFF. In DNA, the CDR3 is TGTGCCATCAGTCTAGGACTGGGCCTTGAGCAGTTCTTC.